This T cell receptor (beta chain) derives from a study of beta chain features in type 1 diabetes. About this clone itself: The antigen is not known. The sample has other DNA sequences that encode this CDR3 too.

Findings of the study overall: A moderate, significant TCRB CDR3 shortening appeared in type 1 diabetes across four CD4+ subsets. Researchers caution that PCR might favor shorter templates, equally among patients and controls. Among patients, naive, central memory and Treg TCRB repertoires appeared more similar than among healthy donors.

Purity of each sorted population was above 98%. The investigators reverse transcribed all of the isolated RNA, so they sequenced expressed TCRB transcripts. Some clones are missing from TCRdb's copy, which holds only in-frame ones; the method was immunoSEQ multiplex PCR. In the table there are hundreds of thousands of clones, over 11% of which are singletons. From germline, CDR1 is GTSNPN and CDR2 SVGIG (reference sequence). The CDR3 extends over 11 amino acids. V dropped 5 bases and J dropped 9 bases, with 11 bases sitting between them. The chain has TRBV30 and TRBJ2-4, with a weak D call TRBD1 (5 bases). The sequence was collected from a man between 18 and 29 years old with type 1 diabetes. The specimen sequenced was naive CD4+ T cells from blood. The CDR3 nucleotides are TGTGCCTGGGGGCGAAGGGGCATTCAGTACTTC. Translated, it gives CAWGRRGIQYF. Supplemented by reference TRBV30 and TRBJ2-4, the full variable domain reads SQTIHQWPATLVQPVGSPLSLECTVEGTSNPNLYWYRQAAGRGLQLLFYSVGIGQISSEVPQNLSASRPQDRQFILSSKKLLLSDSGFYLCAWGRRGIQYFGAGTRLSVL.